What follows are 31 T cell receptor beta chains derived from one specimen sequenced in a study of human T cells and chemical hapten exposure. The template was total RNA from unfractionated whole blood. TCRdb reprocessed the 5' RACE reads via MiXCR and lists one record per CDR3 protein. The data contain fewer than 150,000 distinct CDR3 sequences, roughly 18% of them seen just once; the ten biggest clones take up 2.5% to 3.5%. The receptors were sampled from a human donor in good health.

There are a few counts of this clonotype. The rearrangement links TRBV30 to TRBJ1-1, with a possible D match to TRBD1 (5 bases). CDR1 and CDR2 from the germline V gene are GTSNPN and SVGIG (reference sequence). This CDR3 region has 13 residues. The V gene lost 3 bases and the J gene lost 3 bases, with 11 bases spanning the gap. CDR3 in DNA: TGTGCCTGGAGGGACCGGGGACACACTGAAGCTTTCTTT. Its protein product is CAWRDRGHTEAFF.

This clonotype was detected only a few times. The chain joins TRBV28 to TRBJ2-7; D not resolved. V was trimmed by 6 bases and J by 0 bases, leaving 3 bases between them. Germline V gene sequence: CDR1 MDHEN, CDR2 SYDVKM. The CDR3 loop spans 11 amino acids. The CDR3 here is CASRVSYEQYF. CDR3 nucleotides: TGTGCCAGCAGGGTCTCCTACGAGCAGTACTTC.

This clonotype came up a few times. The rearrangement joins TRBV7-2 to TRBJ2-4, with D tentatively TRBD1 (6 bases). V dropped 5 bases and J dropped 6 bases, with 11 bases sitting between them. CDR1 is SGHTA and CDR2 is FQGNSA in the germline V gene. This CDR3 contains 13 residues. The CDR3 DNA is TGTGCCAGCAGCCCGGGACACCTAAACATTCAGTACTTC. The encoded protein is CASSPGHLNIQYF.

This clonotype appeared a few times. The chain links TRBV24-1 to TRBJ1-2; D not certain. Germline CDR1 and CDR2: KGHDR and SFDVKD. Trimming removed 7 bases from V and 0 bases from J, with 11 bases in between. The CDR3 is 14 residues long. The CDR3 protein is CATSPAGTNYGYTF. CDR3 in DNA: TGTGCCACCAGCCCGGCGGGGACTAACTATGGCTACACCTTC.

The V call is TRBV9, the J call TRBJ1-1; no clear D gene. The CDR3 runs 13 residues. Germline V gives CDR1 SGDLS, CDR2 YYNGEE. V lost 0 bases, J lost 2 bases, and 5 bases lay in between. CDR3 sequence: CASSVGPNTEAFF. The CDR3 nucleotides read TGTGCCAGCAGCGTAGGACCAAACACTGAAGCTTTCTTT.

V and J are TRBV28 and TRBJ1-4; D ambiguous. The CDR3 contains 10 residues. Germline CDR1 reads MDHEN; CDR2 reads SYDVKM. Trimming removed 4 bases at V and 7 bases at J, with 1 base between. CDR3 region: CASSSEKLFF. The DNA of the CDR3 is TGTGCCAGCAGTTCTGAAAAACTGTTTTTT.

In its sample, this clonotype was seen a few times. This rearrangement joins TRBV28 to TRBJ2-1; D gene ambiguous. The CDR3 is 11 residues long. The V end was cut by 7 bases, the J end by 8 bases, with 9 bases between. The germline CDR1 and CDR2 sequences are MDHEN and SYDVKM. Here the CDR3 reads CASTVGYEQFF. Here the CDR3 DNA reads TGTGCCAGCACCGTAGGGTATGAGCAGTTCTTC.

Many counts were recorded for this clonotype. The chain couples TRBV4-1 to TRBJ2-2; 8 bases line up with TRBD2. This CDR3 has 18 amino acids. V dropped 1 base and J dropped 0; count of bases not matched to a gene: 7. Germline CDR1 is MGHRA and CDR2 is YSYEKL. The CDR3 reads CASSQAESGSANTGELFF. The CDR3 coding sequence is TGCGCCAGCAGCCAAGCAGAAAGCGGGAGCGCGAACACCGGGGAGCTGTTTTTT.

This clonotype was detected ten times or more. The chain recombines TRBV27 with TRBJ1-4, with D hard to call. V dropped 5 bases and J dropped 0 bases, with 7 bases sitting between them. Germline CDR1 MNHEY, CDR2 SMNVEV (reference sequence). The CDR3 is 14 residues long. CDR3 bases: TGTGCCAGCAGTGTAGGTGCAACTAATGAAAAACTGTTTTTT. As protein: CASSVGATNEKLFF.

V gene TRBV20-1 combines with J gene TRBJ2-7; D may be TRBD2 (6 bases). V gave up 6 bases and J gave up 4 bases, with 40 bases separating them. Germline CDR1 and CDR2: DFQATT and SNEGSKA (reference sequence). This CDR3 has 21 amino acids. CDR3 DNA sequence: TGCAGTGCCATACCCTGGAAGGGAGGACTACCCCGAACCGGGAAAGATTACGAGCAGTACTTC. Its protein is CSAIPWKGGLPRTGKDYEQYF.

This clonotype has more than one count but fewer than ten. The chain couples TRBV29-1 to TRBJ1-5; tentatively, D is TRBD1 (6 bases). This CDR3 contains 12 residues. The V gene's germline CDR1 is SQVTM and CDR2 ANQGSEA. Written as DNA, the CDR3 is TGCGGGGCACAGGGCCTCAATCAGCCCCAGCATTTT. Protein sequence: CGAQGLNQPQHF.

This clonotype appeared a few times. This chain uses TRBV5-6 with TRBJ2-1; TRBD1 aligns across 9 bases. J was trimmed by 8 bases and V by 1 base; bases with no gene match: 19. Germline CDR1 SGHDT, CDR2 YYEEEE. The CDR3 consists of 19 residues. The CDR3 is CASSLSVRGQGKAVDEQFF. In DNA form, the CDR3 reads TGTGCCAGCAGCTTGTCGGTACGCGGACAGGGGAAAGCAGTCGATGAGCAGTTCTTC.

With respect to this clonotype: The junction departs from germline at one end; a sequencing error may be responsible. The CDR3 spells CANSRVGQGAGQPQHF. The CDR3 DNA sequence: TGTGCCAACAGCAGAGTCGGACAGGGGGCGGGTCAGCCCCAGCATTTT. The J gene is TRBJ1-5, the V gene TRBV15, with 11 bases fitting TRBD1. CDR3 length: 16 residues. Germline V lookup: CDR1 LNHNV, CDR2 YYDKDF (reference sequence).

The CDR3 DNA follows: TGTGCCAGCAGCTCCCGGACAGAGAACACCGGGGAGCTGTTTTTT. This sequence encodes CASSSRTENTGELFF. The chain couples TRBV9 to TRBJ2-2, with D maybe TRBD1 (6 bases). V gave up 4 bases and J gave up 1 base, with 11 bases separating them. Germline lookup yields CDR1 SGDLS and CDR2 YYNGEE. This CDR3 contains 15 residues. Full variable domain (rest looked up from reference TRBV9 and TRBJ2-2): DSGVTQTPKHLITATGQRVTLRCSPRSGDLSVYWYQQSLDQGLQFLIQYYNGEERAKGNILERFSAQQFPDLHSELNLSSLELGDSALYFCASSSRTENTGELFFGEGSRLTVL.

This clonotype occurred a few times. The V and J genes are TRBV11-2 and TRBJ1-3, with D hard to call. The CDR3 contains 14 residues. The ends were cut back, 0 bases at V and 0 bases at J, with 3 bases in the middle. Germline-derived CDR1 and CDR2 are SGHAT and FQNNGV. CDR3 residues: CASSLEFSGNTIYF. CDR3 sequence (DNA): TGTGCCAGCAGCTTAGAGTTCTCTGGAAACACCATATATTTT.

Turning to this clonotype: This may stem from a read error, because a much larger clone lies one nucleotide away. The chain has TRBV12-3 or TRBV12-4 and TRBJ2-7, with D unclear. This CDR3 comprises 12 residues. The CDR3 DNA is TGTGCCAGCAGTTTAATGGGTTACGATCAGTACTTC. Its translation is CASSLMGYDQYF.

In its sample, this clonotype was seen a few times. The rearrangement uses TRBV29-1 and TRBJ1-1; 11 bases fit TRBD1. V gave up 3 bases and J gave up 8 bases; unmatched junction bases: 5. The V gene's germline CDR1 is SQVTM and CDR2 ANQGSEA. This CDR3 comprises 13 residues. This chain's CDR3 is CSVEGTGGPEAFF. The CDR3 DNA follows: TGCAGCGTTGAGGGGACAGGGGGGCCCGAAGCTTTCTTT.

The J gene is TRBJ1-5, the V gene TRBV2; TRBD1 agrees at 9 bases. V shed 6 bases and J 1 base; nucleotides not matched to a gene: 1. The CDR3 runs to 14 residues. In germline, CDR1 is SNHLY, CDR2 FYNNEI. The CDR3 sequence is CASSGTGSNQPQHF. DNA for the CDR3: TGTGCCAGCAGCGGGACAGGGAGCAATCAGCCCCAGCATTTT.

This clonotype occurred a few times. The chain combines TRBV4-2 with TRBJ2-1; 8 bases match TRBD2. The CDR3 spans 14 residues. CDR1 LGHNA and CDR2 YNFKEQ come from the germline V gene. V shed 0 bases and J 7 bases; nucleotides not matched to a gene: 2. CDR3 DNA sequence: TGTGCCAGCAGCCAAGAACCGGGGGGGAATGAGCAGTTCTTC. It codes for CASSQEPGGNEQFF.

This clonotype was detected a few times. The genes are TRBV5-1 and TRBJ2-2, with unresolved D. The length of the CDR3 is 16 residues. The V end was cut by 2 bases, the J end by 0 bases, with 11 bases between. CDR1 is SGHRS, CDR2 YFSETQ, per germline. The CDR3 sequence is CASSFVLATNTGELFF. The DNA of the CDR3 is TGCGCCAGCAGCTTCGTGTTGGCCACGAACACCGGGGAGCTGTTTTTT.

J is TRBJ2-7 and V is TRBV14; the D is unclear. The CDR3 runs to 14 residues. Looked up from germline, CDR1 is SGHDN and CDR2 is FVKESK. Trimming stripped 2 bases from V and 3 bases from J, with 11 bases between. CDR3 in DNA: TGTGCCAGCAGCCAATATCTGAAGGACTACGAGCAGTACTTC. This codes for CASSQYLKDYEQYF.

The chain combines TRBV6-5 with TRBJ1-1; D is ambiguous. Germline assignment: CDR1 MNHEY and CDR2 SVGAGI. V was cut by 0 bases and J by 9 bases, with 11 bases left in between. This CDR3 is 13 amino acids long. CDR3 amino acids: CASSYSSQVKAFF. CDR3 DNA: TGTGCCAGCAGTTACTCGTCCCAGGTCAAAGCTTTCTTT.

This clonotype was counted a few times. V gene TRBV12-3 or TRBV12-4 combines with J gene TRBJ2-1; either TRBD1 or TRBD2 may fit D (5 bases each). V lost 2 bases and J 13 bases, leaving 15 bases between the germline ends. CDR3 length: 13 amino acids. The CDR3: CASSLSGTPTQFF. As DNA, the CDR3 is TGTGCCAGCAGTTTATCCGGGACGCCGACTCAGTTCTTC.

This clonotype came up a few times. The rearrangement uses TRBV28 and TRBJ1-2, with 7 positions matching TRBD1. There are 14 residues in the CDR3. The V and J ends lost 6 bases and 1 base, in that order; junction bases with no gene match: 5. Per germline, CDR1 MDHEN and CDR2 SYDVKM. The CDR3: CASSLGQLNYGYTF. The CDR3 bases are TGTGCCAGCAGCTTGGGACAGCTTAACTATGGCTACACCTTC.

The rearrangement joins TRBV9 to TRBJ2-1, with 12 bases aligning to TRBD1. The CDR3 runs to 18 residues. In germline, CDR1 is SGDLS, CDR2 YYNGEE. V was pared by 6 bases and J by 7 bases, with 17 bases of the junction left unmatched. The CDR3 DNA follows: TGTGCCAGCACCCAGGGGACAGGGGGCTCGGTTCGCCGAAATGAGCAGTTCTTC. This sequence encodes CASTQGTGGSVRRNEQFF. The full variable domain, in which reference TRBV9 and TRBJ2-1 provide the parts outside the CDR3, is DSGVTQTPKHLITATGQRVTLRCSPRSGDLSVYWYQQSLDQGLQFLIQYYNGEERAKGNILERFSAQQFPDLHSELNLSSLELGDSALYFCASTQGTGGSVRRNEQFFGPGTRLTVL.

This rearrangement joins TRBV28 to TRBJ2-5, with a weak D call TRBD1 (6 bases). Germline CDR1 reads MDHEN; CDR2 reads SYDVKM. V was pared by 7 bases and J by 1 base, with 13 bases between. This CDR3 spans 14 amino acids. The CDR3: CASTHGQIQETQYF. The CDR3 bases are TGTGCCAGCACCCACGGACAGATCCAAGAGACCCAGTACTTC.

This clonotype was seen a few times. The DNA for the CDR3 is TGTGCCACCTCTCCCAGGGGCGACTATGGCTACACCTTC. Encoded protein: CATSPRGDYGYTF. The chain joins TRBV6-6 to TRBJ1-2; tentative D call: TRBD1 (6 bases). This CDR3 has 13 residues. Trimming took 10 bases from V and 3 from J, leaving 15 bases between them. Germline CDR1 MNHNY, CDR2 SVGAGI (reference sequence).

This clonotype was seen a few times. The rearrangement joins TRBV12-3 or TRBV12-4 to TRBJ2-3, with 10 bases that match TRBD1. This CDR3 is built from 15 residues. V was clipped by 3 bases and J by 3 bases; unmatched bases: 3. The CDR3 coding sequence is TGTGCCAGCAGTTTTACGGGACAGGGGACAGATACGCAGTATTTT. Its translation is CASSFTGQGTDTQYF.

This clonotype occurred a few times. The chain is built from TRBV11-2 and TRBJ2-5; D not resolved. The germline V and J ends were trimmed by 0 bases and 5 bases, with 10 bases remaining between them. The CDR3 is made up of 14 amino acids. Germline CDR1 reads SGHAT; CDR2 reads FQNNGV. The CDR3 DNA sequence: TGTGCCAGCAGCTTAGATCCAGTCGGGGAGACCCAGTACTTC. It specifies CASSLDPVGETQYF. Filled out from reference TRBV11-2 and TRBJ2-5, the complete variable domain reads EAGVAQSPRYKIIEKRQSVAFWCNPISGHATLYWYQQILGQGPKLLIQFQNNGVVDDSQLPKDRFSAERLKGVDSTLKIQPAKLEDSAVYLCASSLDPVGETQYFGPGTRLLVL.

This chain links TRBV11-2 with TRBJ2-3; possibly TRBD2 for D (6 bases). Per the germline V gene, CDR1 is SGHAT and CDR2 is FQNNGV. This CDR3 contains 11 residues. The germline V and J ends were trimmed by 5 bases and 6 bases, with 6 bases remaining between them. This CDR3 reads CASSRGDTQYF. The CDR3, as DNA: TGTGCCAGCAGCCGGGGGGATACGCAGTATTTT.

The chain carries TRBV5-1 and TRBJ2-7; 7 bases agree with TRBD1. The CDR3 runs to 14 residues. From germline, CDR1 is SGHRS and CDR2 YFSETQ. Trimming took 0 bases from V and 3 from J; bases not matched to a gene: 3. The CDR3 spells CASSLGDRHYEQYF. The DNA of the CDR3 is TGCGCCAGCAGCTTGGGGGACAGACACTACGAGCAGTACTTC.